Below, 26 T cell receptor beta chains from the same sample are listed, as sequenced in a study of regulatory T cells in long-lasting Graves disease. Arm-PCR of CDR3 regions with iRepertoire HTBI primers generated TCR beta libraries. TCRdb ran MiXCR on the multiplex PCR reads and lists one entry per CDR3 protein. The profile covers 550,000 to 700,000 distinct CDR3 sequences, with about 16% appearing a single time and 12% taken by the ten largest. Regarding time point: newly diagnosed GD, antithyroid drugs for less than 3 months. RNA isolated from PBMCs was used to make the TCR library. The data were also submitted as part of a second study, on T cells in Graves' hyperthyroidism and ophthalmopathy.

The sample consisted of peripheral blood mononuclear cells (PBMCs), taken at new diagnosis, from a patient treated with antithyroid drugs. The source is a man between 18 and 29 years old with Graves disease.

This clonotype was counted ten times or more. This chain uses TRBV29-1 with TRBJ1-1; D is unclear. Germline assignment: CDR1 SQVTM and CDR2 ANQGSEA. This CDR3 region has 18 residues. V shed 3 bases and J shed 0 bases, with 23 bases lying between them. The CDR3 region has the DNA TGCAGCGTTGAGAAGATCTTCTTAGGAGGGCGGGTGAACACTGAAGCTTTCTTT. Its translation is CSVEKIFLGGRVNTEAFF.

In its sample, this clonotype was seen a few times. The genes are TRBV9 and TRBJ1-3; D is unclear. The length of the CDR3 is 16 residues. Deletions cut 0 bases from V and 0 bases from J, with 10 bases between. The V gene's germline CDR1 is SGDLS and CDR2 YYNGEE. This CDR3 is CASSVEVYGSGNTIYF. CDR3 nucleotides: TGTGCCAGCAGCGTAGAGGTGTATGGCTCTGGAAACACCATATATTTT.

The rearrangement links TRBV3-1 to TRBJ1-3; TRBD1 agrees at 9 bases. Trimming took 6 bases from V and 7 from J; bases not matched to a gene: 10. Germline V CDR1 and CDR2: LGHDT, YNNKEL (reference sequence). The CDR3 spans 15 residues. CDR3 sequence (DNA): TGTGCCAGCAGGGACAGGGGCCGCGGGCGGAACACCATATATTTT. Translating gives CASRDRGRGRNTIYF.

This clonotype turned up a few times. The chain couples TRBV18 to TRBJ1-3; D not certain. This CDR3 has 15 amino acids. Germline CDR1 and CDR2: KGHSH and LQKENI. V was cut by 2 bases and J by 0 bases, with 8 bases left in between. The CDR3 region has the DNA TGTGCCAGCTCACCAGGGCAGAGCTCTGGAAACACCATATATTTT. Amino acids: CASSPGQSSGNTIYF.

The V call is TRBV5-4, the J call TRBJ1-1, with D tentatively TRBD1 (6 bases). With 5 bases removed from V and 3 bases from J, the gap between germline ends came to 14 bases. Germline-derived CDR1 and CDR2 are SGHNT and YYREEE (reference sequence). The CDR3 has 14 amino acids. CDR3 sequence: CASSYDRTYTEAFF. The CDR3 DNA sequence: TGTGCCAGCAGTTACGACAGGACTTACACTGAAGCTTTCTTT. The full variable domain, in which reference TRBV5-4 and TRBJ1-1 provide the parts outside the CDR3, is ETGVTQSPTHLIKTRGQQVTLRCSSQSGHNTVSWYQQALGQGPQFIFQYYREEENGRGNFPPRFSGLQFPNYSSELNVNALELDDSALYLCASSYDRTYTEAFFGQGTRLTVV.

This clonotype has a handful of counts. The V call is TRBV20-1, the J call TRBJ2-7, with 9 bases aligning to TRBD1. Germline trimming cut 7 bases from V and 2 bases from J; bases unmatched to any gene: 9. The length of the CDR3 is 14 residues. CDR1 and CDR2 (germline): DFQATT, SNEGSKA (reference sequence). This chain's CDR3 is CSVVRDRATYEQYF. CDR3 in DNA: TGCAGTGTAGTCCGGGACAGGGCAACCTACGAGCAGTACTTC.

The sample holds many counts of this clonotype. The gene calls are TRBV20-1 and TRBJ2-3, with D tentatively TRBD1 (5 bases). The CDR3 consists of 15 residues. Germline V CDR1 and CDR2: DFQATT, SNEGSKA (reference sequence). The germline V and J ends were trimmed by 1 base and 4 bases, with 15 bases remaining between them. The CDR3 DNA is TGCAGTGCTAGAGTGGGGCAGGGTGGGGCAGATACGCAGTATTTT. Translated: CSARVGQGGADTQYF.

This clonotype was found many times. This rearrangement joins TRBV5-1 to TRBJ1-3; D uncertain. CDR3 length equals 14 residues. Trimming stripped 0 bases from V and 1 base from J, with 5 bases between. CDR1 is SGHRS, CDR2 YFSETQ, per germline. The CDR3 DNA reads TGCGCCAGCAGCTTGGACACGTCTGGAAACACCATATATTTT. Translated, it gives CASSLDTSGNTIYF.

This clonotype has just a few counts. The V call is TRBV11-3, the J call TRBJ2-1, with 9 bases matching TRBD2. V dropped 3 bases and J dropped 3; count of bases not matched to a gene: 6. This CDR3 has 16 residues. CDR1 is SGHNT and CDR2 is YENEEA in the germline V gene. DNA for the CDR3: TGTGCCAGCAGCTTGGGGAGACTAGCGGACTACAATGAGCAGTTCTTC. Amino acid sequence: CASSLGRLADYNEQFF.

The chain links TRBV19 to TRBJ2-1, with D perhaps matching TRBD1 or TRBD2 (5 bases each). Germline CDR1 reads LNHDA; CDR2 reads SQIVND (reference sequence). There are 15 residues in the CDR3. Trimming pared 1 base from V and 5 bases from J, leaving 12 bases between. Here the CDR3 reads CASSIVGGTNNEQFF. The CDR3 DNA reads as TGTGCCAGTAGTATAGTTGGGGGTACAAACAATGAGCAGTTCTTC.

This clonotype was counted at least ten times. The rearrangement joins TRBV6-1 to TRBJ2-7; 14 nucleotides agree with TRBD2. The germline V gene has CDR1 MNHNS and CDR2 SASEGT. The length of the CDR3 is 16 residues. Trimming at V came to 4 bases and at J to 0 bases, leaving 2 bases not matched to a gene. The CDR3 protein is CASSGGTSGSSYEQYF. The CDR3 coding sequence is TGTGCCAGCAGTGGAGGGACTAGCGGGAGCTCCTACGAGCAGTACTTC.

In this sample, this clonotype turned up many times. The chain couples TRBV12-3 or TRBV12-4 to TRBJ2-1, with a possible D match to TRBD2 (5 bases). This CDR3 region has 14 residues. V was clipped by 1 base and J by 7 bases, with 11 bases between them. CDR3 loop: CASSLGVPGNEQFF. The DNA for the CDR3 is TGTGCCAGCAGTTTAGGGGTCCCGGGGAATGAGCAGTTCTTC.

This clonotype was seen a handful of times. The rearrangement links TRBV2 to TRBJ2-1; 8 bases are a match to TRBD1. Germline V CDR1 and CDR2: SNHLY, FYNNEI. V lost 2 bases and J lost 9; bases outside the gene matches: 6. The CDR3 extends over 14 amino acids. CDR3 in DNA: TGTGCCAGCAGTGAATTCAGGGGGCATGGTGAGCAGTTCTTC. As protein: CASSEFRGHGEQFF.

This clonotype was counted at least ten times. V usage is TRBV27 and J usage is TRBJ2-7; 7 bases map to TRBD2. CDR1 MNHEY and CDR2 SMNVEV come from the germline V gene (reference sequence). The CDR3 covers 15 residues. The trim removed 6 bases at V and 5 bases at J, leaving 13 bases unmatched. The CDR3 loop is CASRATDWGGNEQYF. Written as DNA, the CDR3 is TGTGCCAGCAGAGCGACGGACTGGGGAGGGAACGAGCAGTACTTC.

The CDR3 coding sequence is TGCAGCGTTTCCGAGGGGGCAGGAGAGGGAGAGCAGTACTTC. Its translation: CSVSEGAGEGEQYF. J is TRBJ2-7 and V is TRBV29-1, with 7 bases lining up with TRBD1. The germline CDR1 and CDR2 sequences are SQVTM and ANQGSEA. The CDR3 runs 14 residues. The junction had 14 bases not matched to a gene; V was cut back by 5 bases and J by 7 bases.

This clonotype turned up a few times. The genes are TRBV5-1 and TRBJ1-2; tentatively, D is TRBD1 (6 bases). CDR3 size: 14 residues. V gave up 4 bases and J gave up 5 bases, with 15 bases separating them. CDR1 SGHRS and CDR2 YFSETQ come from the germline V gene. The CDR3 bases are TGCGCCAGCAGCCCGGGGGCAGGGTGGTATGGCTACACCTTC. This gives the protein CASSPGAGWYGYTF.

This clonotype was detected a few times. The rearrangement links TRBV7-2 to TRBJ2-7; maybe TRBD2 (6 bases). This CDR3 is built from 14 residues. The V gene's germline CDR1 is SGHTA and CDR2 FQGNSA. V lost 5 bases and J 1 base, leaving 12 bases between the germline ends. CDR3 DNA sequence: TGTGCCAGCAGCCCTTTTAGCGGATCCTACGAGCAGTACTTC. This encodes CASSPFSGSYEQYF.

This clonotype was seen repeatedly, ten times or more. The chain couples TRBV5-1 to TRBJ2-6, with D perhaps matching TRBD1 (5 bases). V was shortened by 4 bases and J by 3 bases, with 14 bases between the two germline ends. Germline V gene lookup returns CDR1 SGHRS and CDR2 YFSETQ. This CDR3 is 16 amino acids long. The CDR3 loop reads CASSITPGYGANVLTF. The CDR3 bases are TGCGCCAGCAGCATAACCCCAGGGTATGGGGCCAACGTCCTGACTTTC.

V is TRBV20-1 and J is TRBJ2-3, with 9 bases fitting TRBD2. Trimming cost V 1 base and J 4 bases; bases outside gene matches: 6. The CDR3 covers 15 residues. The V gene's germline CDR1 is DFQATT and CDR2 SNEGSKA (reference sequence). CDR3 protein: CSARVFAGGSDTQYF. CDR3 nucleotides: TGCAGTGCTAGAGTTTTCGCGGGAGGGTCAGATACGCAGTATTTT.

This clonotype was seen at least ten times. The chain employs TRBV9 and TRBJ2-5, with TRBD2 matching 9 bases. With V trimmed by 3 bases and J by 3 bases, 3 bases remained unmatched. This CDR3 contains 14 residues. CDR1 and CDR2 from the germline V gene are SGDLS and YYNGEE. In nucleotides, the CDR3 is TGTGCCAGCAGCGGCGGACTAGCGAAAGAGACCCAGTACTTC. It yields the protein CASSGGLAKETQYF.

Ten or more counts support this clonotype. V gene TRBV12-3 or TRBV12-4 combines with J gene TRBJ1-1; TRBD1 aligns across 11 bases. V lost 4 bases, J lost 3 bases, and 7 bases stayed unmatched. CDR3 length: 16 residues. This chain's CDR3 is CASSYRDRGEHTEAFF. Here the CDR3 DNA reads TGTGCCAGCAGTTACCGGGACAGGGGGGAGCACACTGAAGCTTTCTTT.

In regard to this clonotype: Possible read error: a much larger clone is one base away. CDR3 sequence: CASSRGQGTIYGCTF. In nucleotides, the CDR3 is TGTGCCAGCAGTAGGGGACAGGGAACAATCTATGGCTGCACCTTC. This chain links TRBV28 with TRBJ1-2; 9 positions match TRBD1. CDR1 and CDR2 from the germline V gene are MDHEN and SYDVKM. The CDR3 spans 15 residues.

In DNA form, the CDR3 reads TGTGCCAGCAGCAAAAATGCGGGAGGCCCAGATACGCAGTATTTT. This gives the protein CASSKNAGGPDTQYF. The rearrangement links TRBV7-3 to TRBJ2-3; TRBD2 agrees at 8 bases. The CDR3 spans 15 residues. The germline V gene encodes CDR1 SGHTA and CDR2 FQGTGA. V shed 5 bases and J 4 bases; nucleotides not matched to a gene: 8.

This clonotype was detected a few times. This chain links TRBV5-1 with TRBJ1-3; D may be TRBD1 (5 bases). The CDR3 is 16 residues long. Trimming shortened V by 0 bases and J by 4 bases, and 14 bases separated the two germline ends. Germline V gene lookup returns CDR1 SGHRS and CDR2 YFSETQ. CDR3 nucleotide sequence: TGCGCCAGCAGCTTGGCGGGGGTAACCTACGGAAACACCATATATTTT. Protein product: CASSLAGVTYGNTIYF.

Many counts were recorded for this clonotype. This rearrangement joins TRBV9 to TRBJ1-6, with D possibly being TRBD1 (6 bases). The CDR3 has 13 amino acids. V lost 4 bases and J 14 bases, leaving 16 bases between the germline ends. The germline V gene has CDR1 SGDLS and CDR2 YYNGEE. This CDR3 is CASSPRDTFSLHF. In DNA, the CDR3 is TGTGCCAGCAGCCCCCGGGACACCTTTTCCCTCCACTTT. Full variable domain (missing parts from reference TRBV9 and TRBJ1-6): DSGVTQTPKHLITATGQRVTLRCSPRSGDLSVYWYQQSLDQGLQFLIQYYNGEERAKGNILERFSAQQFPDLHSELNLSSLELGDSALYFCASSPRDTFSLHFGNGTRLTVT.

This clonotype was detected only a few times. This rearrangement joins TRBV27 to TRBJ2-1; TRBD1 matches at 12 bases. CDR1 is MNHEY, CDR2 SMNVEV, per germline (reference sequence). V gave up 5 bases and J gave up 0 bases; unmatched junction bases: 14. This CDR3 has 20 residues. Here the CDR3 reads CASSTRDRGQPWGSYNEQFF. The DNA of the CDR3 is TGTGCCAGCAGTACTCGGGACAGGGGGCAACCTTGGGGCTCCTACAATGAGCAGTTCTTC.